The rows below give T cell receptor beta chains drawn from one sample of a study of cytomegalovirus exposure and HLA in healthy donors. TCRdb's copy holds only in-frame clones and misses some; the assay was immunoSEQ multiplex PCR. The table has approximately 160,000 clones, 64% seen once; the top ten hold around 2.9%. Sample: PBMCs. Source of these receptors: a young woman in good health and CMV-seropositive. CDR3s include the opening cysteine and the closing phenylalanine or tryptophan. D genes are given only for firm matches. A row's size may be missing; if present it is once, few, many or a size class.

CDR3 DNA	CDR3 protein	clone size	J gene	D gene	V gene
TGTGCCTGGACTAGCGGGACTAGCACAGATACGCAGTATTTT	CAWTSGTSTDTQYF	NA	TRBJ2-3	TRBD2	TRBV30
TGCGCCAGCAGCCCTCTTGGGGGCGGAGACTACGAGCAGTACTTC	CASSPLGGGDYEQYF	NA	TRBJ2-7	NA	TRBV5-1
TGTGCCAGCAGTCTTAGCGGGGGGTATCCTGGGGATACGCAGTATTTT	CASSLSGGYPGDTQYF	NA	TRBJ2-3	TRBD2	TRBV2
TGTGCCAGCAGCCCATTCCAGGGAATCGATGGCTACACCTTC	CASSPFQGIDGYTF	few	TRBJ1-2	NA	TRBV13
TGTGCCAGCAGCCAAGATGGGGCCCACTGGATAGAGACCCAGTACTTC	CASSQDGAHWIETQYF	NA	TRBJ2-5	NA	TRBV4-2
TGTGCCAGCAGCTTAGTAAGGGACAGTCCCTTAGAAGCTTTCTTT	CASSLVRDSPLEAFF	NA	TRBJ1-1	TRBD1	TRBV7-9
TGTGCCAGCAGCTTGTCCGTTGGAAACACCATATATTTT	CASSLSVGNTIYF	NA	TRBJ1-3	NA	TRBV5-8
TGCGCCAGCAGCTTGACTGTCCTGGCCGGGGAGCTGTTTTTT	CASSLTVLAGELFF	few	TRBJ2-2	NA	TRBV5-1
TGTGCCAGCAGCTCGCAGACAGGGATGAGGGAGACCCAGTACTTC	CASSSQTGMRETQYF	NA	TRBJ2-5	TRBD1	TRBV7-8
TGTGCCAGCAGTTTAGGGACTCCTCCTCGGGAGCAGTACTTC	CASSLGTPPREQYF	NA	TRBJ2-7	NA	TRBV6-5
TGTGCCAGCAGCCTCACTAGCGGGAGGTTGTACGAGCAGTACTTC	CASSLTSGRLYEQYF	few	TRBJ2-7	TRBD2	TRBV7-2
TGTGCCAGCAGCCAAGTCAGCCGACTCCTCTACACTGAAGCTTTCTTT	CASSQVSRLLYTEAFF	NA	TRBJ1-1	NA	TRBV14
TGTGCCAGCAGCCCTCCCTATGCCCAAGAGACCCAGTACTTC	CASSPPYAQETQYF	NA	TRBJ2-5	NA	TRBV9
TGTGCCAGCAGTGAAACAGGGGCCAATCAGCCCCAGCATTTT	CASSETGANQPQHF	NA	TRBJ1-5	TRBD1	TRBV25-1
TGTGCCAGCAGCGTATGGCGGGGGGGCGCAGATACGCAGTATTTT	CASSVWRGGADTQYF	NA	TRBJ2-3	TRBD2	TRBV9
TGCAGTGCTAGAGATGTTGGGACTAAAGTCTTC	CSARDVGTKVF	few	TRBJ2-1	TRBD2	TRBV20-1
TGTGCCACCAGCAGAGTACTTTGGGGAGATCAGCCCCAGCATTTT	CATSRVLWGDQPQHF	NA	TRBJ1-5	NA	TRBV15
TGTGCCAGCAGCAGGACACAGGGGGTGAATTCACCCCTCCACTTT	CASSRTQGVNSPLHF	NA	TRBJ1-6	TRBD1	TRBV27
TGTGCCATCGGTTTCCCGGGAGGGAGGACAGATACGCAGTATTTT	CAIGFPGGRTDTQYF	NA	TRBJ2-3	TRBD2	TRBV10-3
TGTGCCACCAGCAGAGATAAAAGGGACAGGGTCTTCCAGCCCCAGCATTTT	CATSRDKRDRVFQPQHF	NA	TRBJ1-5	TRBD1	TRBV15
TGTGCCAGTAGTGGGCAGACCTATGGCTACACCTTC	CASSGQTYGYTF	NA	TRBJ1-2	NA	TRBV19
TGTGCCAGCAGCTTAGGCCTAGGTACAGCAGGGGTGGGTTTGACCTACGAGCAGTACTTC	CASSLGLGTAGVGLTYEQYF	few	TRBJ2-7	NA	TRBV13
TGTGCCAGCAGTGTTACAGGGTCGGGGGATACGCAGTATTTT	CASSVTGSGDTQYF	NA	TRBJ2-3	NA	TRBV6-1
TGTGCCAGCAGTCCTACAGGGATCGCTAACTATGGCTACACCTTC	CASSPTGIANYGYTF	few	TRBJ1-2	NA	TRBV28
TGTGCCAGCAGTGAAGCGATCTACGACATTAACCCCTACGAGCAGTACTTC	CASSEAIYDINPYEQYF	NA	TRBJ2-7	NA	TRBV6-1
TGTGCCAGTAGGGGCCAATATCAGCCCCAGCATTTT	CASRGQYQPQHF	NA	TRBJ1-5	NA	TRBV19
TGCGCCAGCAGCCAAGTGGTTCCCGTACAGGGGACAAATTCACCCCTCCACTTT	CASSQVVPVQGTNSPLHF	few	TRBJ1-6	TRBD1	TRBV4-1
TGCGCCAGCAGCTTGGGGGACAGGGGATCCTCACCCCTCCACTTT	CASSLGDRGSSPLHF	NA	TRBJ1-6	TRBD1	TRBV5-1
TGTGCCAGCAGCTTAAGTCGGGACAGCTACGAGCAGTACTTC	CASSLSRDSYEQYF	NA	TRBJ2-7	TRBD1	TRBV7-8
TGTGCCATCAGCAGGGAAAATGAGCAGTTCTTC	CAISRENEQFF	few	TRBJ2-1	NA	TRBV10-3
TGTGCCAGCAGCGCCCCAGGGGCCAGTAACACTGAAGCTTTCTTT	CASSAPGASNTEAFF	NA	TRBJ1-1	NA	TRBV5-4
TGTGCAAGTCGCTTTAGCGGGAGCGGGACAGATACGCAGTATTTT	CASRFSGSGTDTQYF	NA	TRBJ2-3	NA	TRBV12-2
TGTGCCAGCAGCTTGGATTGGACTAGCGGGACCTATAGCACAGATACGCAGTATTTT	CASSLDWTSGTYSTDTQYF	NA	TRBJ2-3	TRBD2	TRBV5-4
TGTGCCAGTAGTATAGACCCCGCAGGGGGTGAAGCTTTCTTT	CASSIDPAGGEAFF	NA	TRBJ1-1	TRBD1	TRBV19
TGTGCCAGCAGTTACTCGAGGGCATTAGGGGGCACTGAAGCTTTCTTT	CASSYSRALGGTEAFF	NA	TRBJ1-1	NA	TRBV6-5
TGCGCCAGCAGTCGGGTAGCGGGCTCCTACAATGAGCAGTTCTTC	CASSRVAGSYNEQFF	NA	TRBJ2-1	TRBD2	TRBV5-1
TGTGCCAGCTCACGGGGGAACACCGGGGAGCTGTTTTTT	CASSRGNTGELFF	once	TRBJ2-2	NA	TRBV6-5
TGTGCCAGCAGCCAAGTCACGGACCCGGGGGATGAGCAGTTCTTC	CASSQVTDPGDEQFF	NA	TRBJ2-1	NA	TRBV14
TGTGCCAGCAGCTTGGGCAGAGGGAATTCACCCCTCCACTTT	CASSLGRGNSPLHF	NA	TRBJ1-6	NA	TRBV11-2
TGTGCCAGCAGCTCGGGACTAGCGGAACAAGAGACCCAGTACTTC	CASSSGLAEQETQYF	NA	TRBJ2-5	TRBD2	TRBV5-4
TGTGCCAGCAGCCAAGCGGGAGGGCGAGAGACCCAGTACTTC	CASSQAGGRETQYF	NA	TRBJ2-5	TRBD2	TRBV14
TGTGCCAGCAGCGCCTCGGGACAGGGGACCTACGAGCAGTACTTC	CASSASGQGTYEQYF	NA	TRBJ2-7	TRBD1	TRBV9
TGTGCCAGCAGCTTGGTGAGCGCAGATACGCAGTATTTT	CASSLVSADTQYF	NA	TRBJ2-3	NA	TRBV5-8
TGTGCCAGCACCCCGGGCAGGGGTTACGAGCAGTACTTC	CASTPGRGYEQYF	NA	TRBJ2-7	NA	TRBV11-2
TGTGCCAGCAGCTTAGAGTCTTCTCAGCCCCAGCATTTT	CASSLESSQPQHF	NA	TRBJ1-5	NA	TRBV11-2
TGTGCCAGCAGCCATGACAGGGGAAGAAGTGAGTACACAGATACGCAGTATTTT	CASSHDRGRSEYTDTQYF	NA	TRBJ2-3	TRBD1	TRBV5-4
TGCGCCAGCAGCTTGGGGCCCTCAGAAACCCCCATATATTTT	CASSLGPSETPIYF	NA	TRBJ1-3	NA	TRBV5-1
TGCGCCAGCAGTGAGAAGCCGGGAGATACGCAGTATTTT	CASSEKPGDTQYF	NA	TRBJ2-3	NA	TRBV10-1
TGTGCCAGCTCAGCCGACTGGCTCAGAGATACGCAGTATTTT	CASSADWLRDTQYF	NA	TRBJ2-3	NA	TRBV18
TGTGCCAGCAGAGCCCAACGGGCTTTCTTT	CASRAQRAFF	NA	TRBJ1-1	NA	TRBV28
TGTGCCAGCAGCGTACGGACAGGGTCTATGGGTGAAAAACTGTTTTTT	CASSVRTGSMGEKLFF	once	TRBJ1-4	TRBD1	TRBV9